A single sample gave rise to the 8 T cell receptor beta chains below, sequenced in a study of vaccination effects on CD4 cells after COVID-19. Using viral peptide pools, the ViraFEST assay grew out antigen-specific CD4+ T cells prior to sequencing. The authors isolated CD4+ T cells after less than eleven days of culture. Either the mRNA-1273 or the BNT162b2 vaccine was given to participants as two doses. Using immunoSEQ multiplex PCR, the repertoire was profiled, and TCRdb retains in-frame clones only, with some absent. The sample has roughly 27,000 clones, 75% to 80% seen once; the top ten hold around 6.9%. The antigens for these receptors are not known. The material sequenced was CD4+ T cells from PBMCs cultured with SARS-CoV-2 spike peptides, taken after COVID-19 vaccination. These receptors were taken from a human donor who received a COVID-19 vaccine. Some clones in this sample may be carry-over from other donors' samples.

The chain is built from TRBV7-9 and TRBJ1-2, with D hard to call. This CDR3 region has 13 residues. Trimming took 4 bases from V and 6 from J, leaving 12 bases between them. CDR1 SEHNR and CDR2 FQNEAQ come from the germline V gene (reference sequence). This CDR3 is CASSYAATNGYTF. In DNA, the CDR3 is TGTGCCAGCAGCTATGCTGCGACAAATGGCTACACCTTC.

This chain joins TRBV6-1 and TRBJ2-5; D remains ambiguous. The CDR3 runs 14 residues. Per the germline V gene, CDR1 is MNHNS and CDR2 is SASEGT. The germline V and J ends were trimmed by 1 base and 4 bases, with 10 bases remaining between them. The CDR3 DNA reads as TGTGCCAGCAGTGAAGGAAGGATTTTAGAGACCCAGTACTTC. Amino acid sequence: CASSEGRILETQYF.

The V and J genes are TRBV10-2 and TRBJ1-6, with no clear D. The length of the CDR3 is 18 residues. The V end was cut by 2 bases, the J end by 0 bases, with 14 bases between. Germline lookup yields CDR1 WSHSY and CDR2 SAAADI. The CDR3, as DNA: TGCGCCAGCAGTGAGCTCTGGCCTCCGAGCTCCTATAATTCACCCCTCCACTTT. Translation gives CASSELWPPSSYNSPLHF.

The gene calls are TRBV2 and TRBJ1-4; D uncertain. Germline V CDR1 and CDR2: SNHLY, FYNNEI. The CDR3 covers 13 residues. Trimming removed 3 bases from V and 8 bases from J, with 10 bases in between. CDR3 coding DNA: TGTGCCAGCAGTGAGGGCGGCGGCGAAAAACTGTTTTTT. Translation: CASSEGGGEKLFF.

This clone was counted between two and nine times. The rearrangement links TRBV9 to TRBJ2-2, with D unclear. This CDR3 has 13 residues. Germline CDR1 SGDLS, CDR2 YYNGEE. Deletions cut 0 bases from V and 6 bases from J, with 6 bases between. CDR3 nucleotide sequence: TGTGCCAGCAGCGTAGCTCAGTCCGGGGAGCTGTTTTTT. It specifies CASSVAQSGELFF.

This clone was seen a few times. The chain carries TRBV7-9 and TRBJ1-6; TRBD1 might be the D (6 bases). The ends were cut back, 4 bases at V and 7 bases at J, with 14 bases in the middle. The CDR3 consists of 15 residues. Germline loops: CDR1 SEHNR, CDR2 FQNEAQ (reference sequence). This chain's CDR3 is CASSSWGRDNSPLHF. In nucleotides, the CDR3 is TGTGCCAGCAGCTCCTGGGGGCGAGACAATTCACCCCTCCACTTT.

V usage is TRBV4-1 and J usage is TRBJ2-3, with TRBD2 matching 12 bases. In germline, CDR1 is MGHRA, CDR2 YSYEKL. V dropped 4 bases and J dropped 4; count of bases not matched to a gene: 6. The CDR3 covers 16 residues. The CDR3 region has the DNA TGCGCCAGCAGCCCTCGGACTAGCGGGGTCTCAGATACGCAGTATTTT. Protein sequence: CASSPRTSGVSDTQYF.

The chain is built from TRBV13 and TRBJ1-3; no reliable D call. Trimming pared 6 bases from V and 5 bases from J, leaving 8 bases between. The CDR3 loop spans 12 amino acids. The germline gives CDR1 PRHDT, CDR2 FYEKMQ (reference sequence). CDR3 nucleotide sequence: TGTGCCAGCAGTTATTTTAGAAACACCATATATTTT. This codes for CASSYFRNTIYF.